One sample yielded the 12 T cell receptor beta chains listed below, sequenced in a study of blood T cell repertoires in COVID-19. TCRdb's table, derived via immunoSEQ multiplex PCR, lists solely in-frame clones and lacks some. The table lists around 200,000 clones, 85% to 90% of them singletons. The sample comprised PBMCs or T cells enriched from blood (not recorded which). Receptors were obtained from a woman in her fifties or sixties in a cohort exposed to, infected with or recovered from COVID-19 (not recorded which).

In DNA, the CDR3 is TGTGCCAGCAGCCAAGACGCTAGCGGCCACCAAGAGACCCAGTACTTC. Its protein is CASSQDASGHQETQYF. The chain carries TRBV14 and TRBJ2-5, with 7 positions matching TRBD2. The germline CDR1 and CDR2 sequences are SGHDN and FVKESK. There are 16 residues in the CDR3. The ends lost 0 bases at V and 0 bases at J; junction bases unmatched: 4.

The CDR3 is CASSPLSTGNTEAFF. The CDR3 DNA is TGTGCCAGCTCACCATTGAGCACTGGGAACACTGAAGCTTTCTTT. The gene calls are TRBV18 and TRBJ1-1; the D is unclear. CDR1 is KGHSH, CDR2 LQKENI, per germline. This CDR3 spans 15 amino acids. The V end lost 2 bases, the J end lost 1 base, and 11 bases lay between the germline ends.

The rearrangement links TRBV2 to TRBJ2-1; tentatively, D is TRBD1 (5 bases). Trimming took off 6 bases at V and 4 bases at J, with 10 bases between the two ends. CDR1 and CDR2 from the germline V gene are SNHLY and FYNNEI. The CDR3 totals 13 residues. The CDR3 DNA sequence: TGTGCCAGCAGGGCCGACAGTTACAATGAGCAGTTCTTC. Residues: CASRADSYNEQFF. Drawing the rest from reference TRBV2 and TRBJ2-1, the complete variable domain is EPEVTQTPSHQVTQMGQEVILRCVPISNHLYFYWYRQILGQKVEFLVSFYNNEISEKSEIFDDQFSVERPDGSNFTLKIRSTKLEDSAMYFCASRADSYNEQFFGPGTRLTVL.

The V and J genes are TRBV2 and TRBJ2-1, with D possibly TRBD2 on 5 matching bases. Germline V gene lookup returns CDR1 SNHLY and CDR2 FYNNEI. Trimming removed 4 bases from V and 7 bases from J, with 11 bases in between. This CDR3 is 13 amino acids long. In nucleotides, the CDR3 is TGTGCCAGCAGTGTAATCCGGGAAAATGAGCAGTTCTTC. This codes for CASSVIRENEQFF.

V usage is TRBV4-2 and J usage is TRBJ1-3; no firm D call. This CDR3 region has 14 residues. Germline assignment: CDR1 LGHNA and CDR2 YNFKEQ. V shed 4 bases and J shed 8 bases, with 15 bases lying between them. CDR3 coding DNA: TGTGCCAGCAGCCCCGACGGGATGTTGGACACCATATATTTT. It encodes CASSPDGMLDTIYF.

The rearrangement uses TRBV7-2 and TRBJ1-1; 9 bases agree with TRBD1. V dropped 2 bases and J dropped 4; count of bases not matched to a gene: 5. Germline V lookup: CDR1 SGHTA, CDR2 FQGNSA. There are 15 residues in the CDR3. The DNA of the CDR3 is TGTGCCAGCAGCTTACGACAGGGGGAGACCACTGAAGCTTTCTTT. Its protein is CASSLRQGETTEAFF.

The gene calls are TRBV6-5 and TRBJ2-7, with TRBD1 as a possible D gene (6 bases). The CDR3 spans 12 residues. CDR1 is MNHEY, CDR2 SVGAGI, per germline. V lost 5 bases and J lost 7, with 12 bases in between. CDR3 nucleotides: TGTGCCAGCAGTCGGGACATCGCGGAGCAGTACTTC. It codes for CASSRDIAEQYF.

CDR3 DNA: TGTGCCAGCAGCAATCATCACAGGGGCTCCTATAATTCACCCCTCCACTTT. It codes for CASSNHHRGSYNSPLHF. V gene TRBV11-2 combines with J gene TRBJ1-6; 7 nucleotides match TRBD1. Germline CDR1 and CDR2: SGHAT and FQNNGV. J lost 0 bases, V lost 5 bases, and 7 bases had no gene match. This CDR3 is built from 17 residues.

V and J are TRBV7-2 and TRBJ1-4; no reliable D call. Germline V gene data show CDR1 as SGHTA and CDR2 as FQGNSA. V was cut by 2 bases and J by 6 bases, with 7 bases left in between. The CDR3 extends over 13 amino acids. The DNA of the CDR3 is TGTGCCAGCAGCTTACGTCTAGATGAAAAACTGTTTTTT. It codes for CASSLRLDEKLFF.

The chain is built from TRBV7-9 and TRBJ1-1; 9 positions agree with TRBD1. Trimming removed 5 bases from V and 5 bases from J; junction bases left unmatched: 6. Germline CDR1 reads SEHNR; CDR2 reads FQNEAQ (reference sequence). This CDR3 spans 14 amino acids. CDR3 sequence: CASSAQGAGTEAFF. The CDR3 bases are TGTGCCAGCAGCGCACAGGGGGCGGGTACTGAAGCTTTCTTT.

V usage is TRBV3-1 (or the pseudogene TRBV3-2) and J usage is TRBJ1-1; 7 positions agree with TRBD1. Looked up from germline, CDR1 is LGHDT and CDR2 is YNNKEL (reference sequence). With 1 base clipped from V and 0 bases from J, the junction kept 11 bases outside the gene matches. There are 18 residues in the CDR3. The CDR3 here is CASSQGQGRAPMNTEAFF. CDR3 coding DNA: TGTGCCAGCAGCCAAGGACAGGGCAGAGCCCCGATGAACACTGAAGCTTTCTTT.

The V gene is TRBV18, the J gene TRBJ2-2; D gene uncertain. V lost 2 bases and J 5 bases, leaving 21 bases between the germline ends. This CDR3 contains 18 residues. The germline V gene has CDR1 KGHSH and CDR2 LQKENI. The CDR3 DNA reads TGTGCCAGCTCACCAGCCCGCCGCCTACATACGAGGACCGGGGAGCTGTTTTTT. The encoded protein is CASSPARRLHTRTGELFF.